A selection of T cell receptor beta chains follows, all from one sample in a study of PD-L1 blockade in urothelial cancer. The method was immunoSEQ multiplex PCR; TCRdb's version includes in-frame clones alone and lacks a portion of them. The sample lists 35,000 to 40,000 clones, 82% seen once, with 6.8% in the top ten. This specimen consisted of PBMCs, obtained around atezolizumab (anti-PD-L1) treatment. Every receptor here comes from a man aged 55 to 70 with urothelial cancer. Both conserved end residues are part of each CDR3. A D gene is named only where the DNA matches it firmly. A clone size is listed for some rows: how often the clone was seen (once, few, many), or a class if it is expanded.

clone_size d_call j_call v_call cdr3_aa cdr3_nt
- TRBD1 TRBJ2-7 TRBV15 CATSTGQATYEQYF TGTGCCACCAGCACCGGACAGGCTACCTACGAGCAGTACTTC
once TRBD1 TRBJ2-5 TRBV2 CASRELRGPETQYF TGTGCCAGCAGGGAACTAAGGGGGCCGGAGACCCAGTACTTC
once - TRBJ2-3 TRBV2 CASSGVIIWGQATDTQYF TGTGCCAGCAGTGGAGTGATTATATGGGGCCAGGCCACAGATACGCAGTATTTT
- TRBD1 TRBJ2-5 TRBV11-2 CASKFNRGTETQYF TGTGCCAGCAAGTTTAACAGGGGGACCGAGACCCAGTACTTC
- TRBD1 TRBJ2-5 TRBV5-1 CASSSGGVGETQYF TGCGCCAGCAGCTCAGGGGGCGTTGGCGAGACCCAGTACTTC
few - TRBJ1-5 TRBV2 CASSEEGNQPQHF TGTGCCAGCAGTGAGGAGGGCAATCAGCCCCAGCATTTT
- TRBD1 TRBJ1-2 TRBV19 CATLHISGGGYTF TGTGCCACTCTCCATATCTCAGGGGGAGGCTACACCTTC
once TRBD1 TRBJ2-3 TRBV15 CATSRESLGQGAPRYTQYF TGTGCCACCAGCAGAGAGTCGCTTGGACAGGGGGCCCCCAGGTATACGCAGTATTTT
few - TRBJ2-7 TRBV6-5 CASSHQYEQYF TGTGCCAGCAGTCATCAGTACGAGCAGTACTTC
- - TRBJ2-7 TRBV21-1 CASNVGRGESSYEQYF TGTGCCAGCAACGTGGGGAGGGGGGAAAGCTCCTACGAGCAGTACTTC
once TRBD1 TRBJ1-4 TRBV5-6 CASSLRQGHSTNEKLFF TGTGCCAGCAGCTTGAGACAGGGCCATTCAACTAATGAAAAACTGTTTTTT
- - TRBJ1-5 TRBV5-5 CASSLTGSSNQPQHF TGTGCCAGCAGCTTAACAGGGTCGAGCAATCAGCCCCAGCATTTT
- - TRBJ2-2 TRBV28 CASYPGVTGELFF TGTGCCAGCTACCCCGGGGTAACCGGGGAGCTGTTTTTT
- TRBD2 TRBJ2-3 TRBV5-1 CASSKRGLAGPRGTDTQYF TGCGCCAGCAGCAAAAGGGGACTAGCGGGGCCACGGGGGACAGATACGCAGTATTTT
- - TRBJ1-6 TRBV5-5 CASSFDINSPLHF TGTGCCAGCAGCTTCGACATTAATTCACCCCTCCACTTT
- - TRBJ2-2 TRBV29-1 CSVETTNTGELFF TGCAGCGTTGAAACGACTAACACCGGGGAGCTGTTTTTT
- - TRBJ1-4 TRBV9 CASSSRDCNATNEKLFF TGTGCCAGCAGCTCAAGGGACTGCAATGCAACTAATGAAAAACTGTTTTTT
- TRBD2 TRBJ2-7 TRBV6-7 CASSPPRTSGASSYEQYF TGTGCCAGCAGCCCTCCGAGGACTAGCGGCGCCAGCTCCTACGAGCAGTACTTC
- TRBD1 TRBJ1-3 TRBV30 CAWSVGQLSGNTIYF TGTGCCTGGAGTGTGGGACAGCTCTCTGGAAACACCATATATTTT
- TRBD2 TRBJ2-1 TRBV7-3 CASSSRLASYNEQFF TGTGCCAGCAGCTCCAGACTAGCGTCGTACAATGAGCAGTTCTTC
- TRBD1 TRBJ2-1 TRBV19 CASSMEGQGYNEQFF TGTGCCAGTAGTATGGAGGGACAGGGCTACAATGAGCAGTTCTTC
- TRBD1 TRBJ2-1 TRBV5-6 CASSLGAGGYNEQFF TGTGCCAGCAGCTTGGGGGCAGGGGGTTACAATGAGCAGTTCTTC
- TRBD1 TRBJ2-2 TRBV28 CASGARLDRGTGELFF TGTGCCAGCGGGGCGCGATTAGACAGGGGGACCGGGGAGCTGTTTTTT
- - TRBJ1-5 TRBV6-6 CASSYGNQGNQPQHF TGTGCCAGCAGTTATGGAAATCAGGGTAATCAGCCCCAGCATTTT
- - TRBJ2-5 TRBV7-9 CASSSSPGSRGTQYF TGTGCCAGCAGCTCTTCCCCCGGGAGCCGGGGGACCCAGTACTTC
- - TRBJ2-6 TRBV9 CASSVYPIPMTVGTGANVLTF TGTGCCAGCAGCGTATATCCGATTCCAATGACTGTAGGCACTGGGGCCAACGTCCTGACTTTC
once TRBD2 TRBJ2-7 TRBV28 CASSPLSGGADEQYF TGTGCCAGCAGCCCTCTTAGCGGGGGGGCCGACGAGCAGTACTTC